A selection of T cell receptor beta chains follows, all from one sample in a study of blood T cell repertoires in COVID-19. Assay: immunoSEQ multiplex PCR; the TCRdb copy retains only in-frame clones and omits some. The sample lists about 130,000 clones; approximately 85% were seen once. Material: peripheral blood. The receptor set was obtained from a human donor in a cohort sampled during active COVID-19. CDR3s include the opening cysteine and the closing phenylalanine or tryptophan. The D gene is left open where the match is weak. Clone size appears in some rows only: once, few, many, or a class for an expanded clone.

d_gene: TRBD1
v_gene: TRBV19
abundance: .
j_gene: TRBJ1-2
CDR3nt: TGTGCCAGCTGGGACAGAGCTAACTATGGCTACACCTTC
CDR3aa: CASWDRANYGYTF

d_gene: TRBD1
v_gene: TRBV4-3
abundance: once
j_gene: TRBJ1-3
CDR3nt: TGCGCCAGCAGCCAACAGGGCAGGGGGCTAAACACCATATATTTT
CDR3aa: CASSQQGRGLNTIYF

d_gene: TRBD2
v_gene: TRBV9
abundance: .
j_gene: TRBJ2-3
CDR3nt: TGTGCCAGCAGCGTAGCGGCGGGAGGCCTTTTAACGCAGTATTTT
CDR3aa: CASSVAAGGLLTQYF

d_gene: TRBD1
v_gene: TRBV5-6
abundance: .
j_gene: TRBJ1-2
CDR3nt: TGTGCCAGCAGCGTTACCGGGACAGGTAGCTATGGCTACACCTTC
CDR3aa: CASSVTGTGSYGYTF

d_gene: TRBD2
v_gene: TRBV5-4
abundance: .
j_gene: TRBJ2-1
CDR3nt: TGTGCCAGCAGCCCGGGGACTAGCGGGAGCCCGGGTGAGCAGTTCTTC
CDR3aa: CASSPGTSGSPGEQFF

d_gene: TRBD1
v_gene: TRBV10-1
abundance: medium-sized
j_gene: TRBJ1-3
CDR3nt: TGCGCCAGCGGGACGGACAGGGCTGGAAACACCATATATTTT
CDR3aa: CASGTDRAGNTIYF

d_gene: TRBD2
v_gene: TRBV3-1/TRBV3-2
abundance: .
j_gene: TRBJ2-3
CDR3nt: TGTGCCAGCAGCCACGGGTGGACTAGCGGCGTAGGAGATACGCAGTATTTT
CDR3aa: CASSHGWTSGVGDTQYF

d_gene: .
v_gene: TRBV5-1
abundance: many
j_gene: TRBJ2-5
CDR3nt: TGCGCCAGCGGCGCAGGGGAACAGGGAAGAGAGACCCAGTACTTC
CDR3aa: CASGAGEQGRETQYF

d_gene: TRBD1
v_gene: TRBV5-4
abundance: .
j_gene: TRBJ2-2
CDR3nt: TGTGCCAGCAGCTTACAGGGGGCGGTTTCCGGGGAGCTGTTTTTT
CDR3aa: CASSLQGAVSGELFF

d_gene: .
v_gene: TRBV19
abundance: .
j_gene: TRBJ1-4
CDR3nt: TGTGCCAGTATTAGGCAGGGAGGCGAAAAACTGTTTTTT
CDR3aa: CASIRQGGEKLFF

d_gene: .
v_gene: TRBV14
abundance: .
j_gene: TRBJ1-4
CDR3nt: TGTGCCAGCAGCCAAGACAGGTTTTTTGGTGAAAAACTGTTTTTT
CDR3aa: CASSQDRFFGEKLFF

d_gene: .
v_gene: TRBV19
abundance: .
j_gene: TRBJ2-3
CDR3nt: TGTGCCACCCATCGGGGGGCGATGGGAGATACGCAGTATTTT
CDR3aa: CATHRGAMGDTQYF

d_gene: TRBD1
v_gene: TRBV6-5
abundance: .
j_gene: TRBJ1-1
CDR3nt: TGTGCCAGCAGATCTGGACAGGCTGAAGCTTTCTTT
CDR3aa: CASRSGQAEAFF

d_gene: TRBD2
v_gene: TRBV28
abundance: .
j_gene: TRBJ2-4
CDR3nt: TGTGCCAGCAGGGGGACTAGCGGGAACATTCAGTACTTC
CDR3aa: CASRGTSGNIQYF

d_gene: .
v_gene: TRBV19
abundance: .
j_gene: TRBJ1-2
CDR3nt: TGTGCCAGTAGTATATCAGGGACTCGTGGCTACACCTTC
CDR3aa: CASSISGTRGYTF

d_gene: .
v_gene: TRBV11-1
abundance: .
j_gene: TRBJ1-1
CDR3nt: TGTGCCAGCACCGAGGACAGTGCGAACACTGAAGCTTTCTTT
CDR3aa: CASTEDSANTEAFF

d_gene: .
v_gene: TRBV4-1
abundance: .
j_gene: TRBJ1-3
CDR3nt: TGCGCCAGCAGCCAAGTTAGTGGAAACACCATATATTTT
CDR3aa: CASSQVSGNTIYF

d_gene: TRBD1
v_gene: TRBV5-1
abundance: .
j_gene: TRBJ1-1
CDR3nt: TGCGCCAGCAGCCTAGGGCCCGGGACAGGGTACACTGAAGCTTTCTTT
CDR3aa: CASSLGPGTGYTEAFF

d_gene: TRBD2
v_gene: TRBV30
abundance: many
j_gene: TRBJ2-3
CDR3nt: TGTGCCTGGAGTGTTAGCGGGGGGTCGGATACGCAGTATTTT
CDR3aa: CAWSVSGGSDTQYF

d_gene: TRBD1
v_gene: TRBV19
abundance: .
j_gene: TRBJ1-5
CDR3nt: TGTGCCAGTAGTATAATTGGAGGACAGGGTAGTCAGCCCCAGCATTTT
CDR3aa: CASSIIGGQGSQPQHF

d_gene: .
v_gene: TRBV6-1
abundance: .
j_gene: TRBJ2-5
CDR3nt: TGTGCCAGCAGTGAAATAATAGTGAGGGCGGAGACCCAGTACTTC
CDR3aa: CASSEIIVRAETQYF

d_gene: TRBD1
v_gene: TRBV3-1/TRBV3-2
abundance: .
j_gene: TRBJ1-2
CDR3nt: TGTGCCAGCAGCCTCCTTTCCGGGACAGGGGGCCCATACACCTTC
CDR3aa: CASSLLSGTGGPYTF

d_gene: TRBD2
v_gene: TRBV19
abundance: .
j_gene: TRBJ2-5
CDR3nt: TGTGCCAGTAGTAGGCTAGCGGGAGGGGTGGGGGAGACCCAGTACTTC
CDR3aa: CASSRLAGGVGETQYF

d_gene: TRBD1
v_gene: TRBV5-1
abundance: .
j_gene: TRBJ2-6
CDR3nt: TGCGCCAGCAGAGGTGGACAGGGGGTTTACGGGGCCAACGTCCTGACTTTC
CDR3aa: CASRGGQGVYGANVLTF

d_gene: TRBD2
v_gene: TRBV29-1
abundance: .
j_gene: TRBJ2-3
CDR3nt: TGCAGCGTCCGCCTCGGGGGGTCCTCGGGGACAGATACGCAGTATTTT
CDR3aa: CSVRLGGSSGTDTQYF

d_gene: TRBD1
v_gene: TRBV7-2
abundance: .
j_gene: TRBJ1-1
CDR3nt: TGTGCCAGCAGTTATCCGGGACAGGGGGCGTATACTGAAGCTTTCTTT
CDR3aa: CASSYPGQGAYTEAFF

d_gene: TRBD1
v_gene: TRBV19
abundance: .
j_gene: TRBJ1-6
CDR3nt: TGTGCCAGTAGGGACAGGGTGGGGTTGAATTCACCCCTCCACTTT
CDR3aa: CASRDRVGLNSPLHF

d_gene: TRBD1
v_gene: TRBV7-9
abundance: .
j_gene: TRBJ2-7
CDR3nt: TGTGCCAGCAGTCGGGACAGCGAGCAGTACTTC
CDR3aa: CASSRDSEQYF

d_gene: .
v_gene: TRBV6-5
abundance: .
j_gene: TRBJ1-4
CDR3nt: TGTGCCAGTATCGGGGGGCCGGGTGAAAAACTGTTTTTT
CDR3aa: CASIGGPGEKLFF

d_gene: TRBD2
v_gene: TRBV6-5
abundance: .
j_gene: TRBJ2-1
CDR3nt: TGTGCCAGCTACCGTGCGGGGGGGAACAATGAGCAGTTCTTC
CDR3aa: CASYRAGGNNEQFF

d_gene: TRBD1
v_gene: TRBV25-1
abundance: few
j_gene: TRBJ1-2
CDR3nt: TGTGCCAGCAGCATGGACAGGAACTTCTATGGCTACACCTTC
CDR3aa: CASSMDRNFYGYTF

d_gene: TRBD2
v_gene: TRBV2
abundance: .
j_gene: TRBJ2-1
CDR3nt: TGTGCCAGCACCCAACTAGCGGGGCCCTACAATGAGCAGTTCTTC
CDR3aa: CASTQLAGPYNEQFF

d_gene: TRBD2
v_gene: TRBV11-3
abundance: .
j_gene: TRBJ2-3
CDR3nt: TGTGCCAGCAGCTTAGCGGGAGGTACGGGAGATACGCAGTATTTT
CDR3aa: CASSLAGGTGDTQYF

d_gene: .
v_gene: TRBV19
abundance: once
j_gene: TRBJ1-3
CDR3nt: TGTGCCAGTACCTCAGTAGGGACATTAATCTCTGGAAACACCATATATTTT
CDR3aa: CASTSVGTLISGNTIYF

d_gene: .
v_gene: TRBV7-2
abundance: .
j_gene: TRBJ1-1
CDR3nt: TGTGCCAGCAACCCCGGGGGGCGAAGCGCTGAAGCTTTCTTT
CDR3aa: CASNPGGRSAEAFF

d_gene: TRBD1
v_gene: TRBV5-4
abundance: .
j_gene: TRBJ1-4
CDR3nt: TGTGCCAGCAGCTTGTCCGGGGCAGGGGGCTTTGGGAGAGAAAAACTGTTTTTT
CDR3aa: CASSLSGAGGFGREKLFF

d_gene: TRBD1
v_gene: TRBV19
abundance: .
j_gene: TRBJ1-5
CDR3nt: TGTGCCAGTACAGTCGGGACAGGGTTCGCGCCCCAGCATTTT
CDR3aa: CASTVGTGFAPQHF

d_gene: TRBD2
v_gene: TRBV9
abundance: .
j_gene: TRBJ2-7
CDR3nt: TGTGCCAGCAGCCTCCCGGGAGGCGAGCAGTACTTC
CDR3aa: CASSLPGGEQYF

d_gene: .
v_gene: TRBV9
abundance: .
j_gene: TRBJ1-3
CDR3nt: TGTGCCAGCAATACGGGAGACTCTGGAAACACCATATATTTT
CDR3aa: CASNTGDSGNTIYF

d_gene: .
v_gene: TRBV2
abundance: .
j_gene: TRBJ1-2
CDR3nt: TGTGCCAGCAGTACTGGACAGACCTATGGCGGCTACACCTTC
CDR3aa: CASSTGQTYGGYTF